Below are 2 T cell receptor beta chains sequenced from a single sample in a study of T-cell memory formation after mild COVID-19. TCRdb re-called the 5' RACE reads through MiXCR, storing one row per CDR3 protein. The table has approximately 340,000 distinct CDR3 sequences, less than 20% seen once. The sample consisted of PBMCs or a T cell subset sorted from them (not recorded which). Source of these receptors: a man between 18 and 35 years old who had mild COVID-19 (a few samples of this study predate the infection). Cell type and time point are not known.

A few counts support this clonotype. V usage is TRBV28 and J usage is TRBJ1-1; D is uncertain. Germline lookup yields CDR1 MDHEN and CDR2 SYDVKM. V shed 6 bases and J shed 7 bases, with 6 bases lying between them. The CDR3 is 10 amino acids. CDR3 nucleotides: TGTGCCAGCAGGGGTAGTGAAGCTTTCTTT. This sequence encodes CASRGSEAFF.

The CDR3 coding sequence is TGTGCCAGCGGACGGACAGGACTCCAAGAGACCCAGTACTTC. Its translation is CASGRTGLQETQYF. The chain joins TRBV7-2 to TRBJ2-5; 7 nucleotides agree with TRBD1. The CDR3 has 14 residues. V lost 8 bases and J lost 1; bases outside the gene matches: 7. Germline CDR1 and CDR2: SGHTA and FQGNSA. Drawing the rest from reference TRBV7-2 and TRBJ2-5, the complete variable domain is GAGVSQSPSNKVTEKGKDVELRCDPISGHTALYWYRQSLGQGLEFLIYFQGNSAPDKSGLPSDRFSAERTGGSVSTLTIQRTQQEDSAVYLCASGRTGLQETQYFGPGTRLLVL.